This entry is about one T cell receptor (beta chain). Scientists recovered RNA and DNA together from around 20-30 mg of unsorted bulk tissue. The data stem from a study of tumor-infiltrating lymphocytes in primary liver carcinoma. V lost 7 bases to trimming and J lost 7 bases, with 16 bases between them. From germline, CDR1 is MNHEY and CDR2 SVGAGI. This CDR3 has 13 amino acids. Reverse transcription of 500 ng total RNA with a constant-region primer produced TCR beta cDNA. Each TCR beta library was derived from three nested multiplex PCR rounds that employed slightly modified ARM-PCR. Running roughly 10 cycles apiece, the first two PCR rounds relied on TRBV1-TRBV30 forward primers together with a C-beta reverse primer. TCRdb used MiXCR to reprocess the multiplex PCR reads, holding one entry per CDR3 protein. The sample lists around 120,000 distinct CDR3 sequences, approximately 68% occurring once.

Sequenced sample: tumor-adjacent normal liver tissue. The gene calls are TRBV6-5 and TRBJ1-1, with D tentatively TRBD1 (6 bases). The TCR originated in an older woman with primary liver carcinoma and hepatitis B virus infection. CDR3 protein: CASNKNREREAFF. The CDR3 DNA follows: TGTGCCAGCAATAAAAACAGGGAGCGTGAAGCTTTCTTT.